This is a list of T cell receptor beta chains from one sample in a study of Graves' ophthalmopathy and Graves' hyperthyroidism. One entry per CDR3 protein, called by TCRdb with MiXCR from the multiplex PCR reads. The sample lists just over 600,000 distinct CDR3 sequences, about a fifth occurring once. The sample comprised peripheral blood. Receptor source: a woman aged 18-29 years with stable Graves' hyperthyroidism. Some clones in this sample may be carry-over from other donors' samples. Each CDR3 is given with its conserved first and last residue. The order of the fields is D gene, J gene, V gene, clone size, CDR3 DNA, CDR3 protein. A D gene is named only where the DNA matches it firmly. Not all rows give a size; the values are once, few, many and, for expanded clones, a class.

>-|TRBJ2-7|TRBV28|many
TGTGCCAGCAGCCCTACGGACGGCTACTACGAGCAGTACTTC
CASSPTDGYYEQYF
>-|TRBJ2-5|TRBV13|many
TGTGCCAGCAGCAGGGCTCAAGAGACCCAGTACTTC
CASSRAQETQYF
>TRBD1|TRBJ1-2|TRBV18|-
TGTGCCGGGACAGGGGCTAACTATGGCTACACCTTC
CAGTGANYGYTF
>TRBD2|TRBJ2-3|TRBV5-1|once
TGCGCCAGCAGCTTGGCCGTAATAGCGGGCTATCCAGATACGCAGTATTTT
CASSLAVIAGYPDTQYF
>-|TRBJ1-1|TRBV30|few
TGTGCCTGGACCCCGGACATTGCGGGGCCTGAAGCTTTCTTT
CAWTPDIAGPEAFF
>-|TRBJ2-2|TRBV12-3/TRBV12-4|once
TGTGCCAGCAGGTCCCCCGGGGATCTGTTTTTT
CASRSPGDLFF
>-|TRBJ2-4|TRBV20-1|many
TGCAGTGCTAGTGGAGCGGGCGACCGAAAGTACTTC
CSASGAGDRKYF
>-|TRBJ1-2|TRBV18|-
TGTGCCAGCTCACCAACTAGTAACGGTGCAAACTATGGCTACACCTTC
CASSPTSNGANYGYTF
>-|TRBJ1-1|TRBV6-1|few
TGTGCCATTCGACAATTGAACACTGAAGCTTTCTTT
CAIRQLNTEAFF
>-|TRBJ1-5|TRBV3-1|many
TGTGCCAGCAGCCACTCAACAGGGACGGGCAATCAGCCCCAGCATTTT
CASSHSTGTGNQPQHF
>-|TRBJ1-5|TRBV19|large
TGTGCCAGTAGTATTGACATTCGCACGGTTCAGCCCCAGCATTTT
CASSIDIRTVQPQHF
>TRBD1|TRBJ1-1|TRBV11-2|few
TGTGCCAGCAGCTTAGGGGCAGGGGGCGCGAACACTGAAGCTTTCTTT
CASSLGAGGANTEAFF